The rows below give T cell receptor beta chains drawn from one sample of a study of OX40 agonist ivuxolimab in advanced cancers. Repertoires were generated with immunoSEQ multiplex PCR, while TCRdb's copy carries only in-frame clones and drops some. The sample yields roughly 40,000 clones, 90% to 95% seen once. Sequenced here: CD4+ or CD8+ T cells sorted from blood, sampled in a trial of the OX40 agonist ivuxolimab. Receptors originate from an adult with an advanced solid tumor such as melanoma, head and neck, liver or kidney cancer. Both conserved end residues are part of each CDR3. D genes are given only for firm matches. A clone size is listed for some rows: how often the clone was seen (once, few, many), or a class if it is expanded.

size: NA; V: TRBV27; D: NA; J: TRBJ2-2; DNA: TGTGCCAGCAGTTTATCGACACAGGGTGCGTCCGGGGAGCTGTTTTTT; CDR3: CASSLSTQGASGELFF
size: NA; V: TRBV4-3; D: NA; J: TRBJ1-3; DNA: TGCGCCAGCAGCCAAGGACAGCACTCTGGAAACACCATATATTTT; CDR3: CASSQGQHSGNTIYF
size: NA; V: TRBV5-7; D: NA; J: TRBJ2-3; DNA: TGTGCCAGCAGCTCGGGGCCTAGCACAGATACGCAGTATTTT; CDR3: CASSSGPSTDTQYF
size: NA; V: TRBV6-5; D: TRBD1; J: TRBJ1-1; DNA: TGTGCCAGCAAAAGGACAGGGGCCACTGAAGCTTTCTTT; CDR3: CASKRTGATEAFF
size: NA; V: TRBV19; D: NA; J: TRBJ1-1; DNA: TGTGCCAGTAGTATAGAGTTTGGGAGTATGAACACTGAAGCTTTCTTT; CDR3: CASSIEFGSMNTEAFF
size: NA; V: TRBV28; D: TRBD1; J: TRBJ1-1; DNA: TGTGCCAGCAGTTTATTAAGACAGGGGGGAAACACTGAAGCTTTCTTT; CDR3: CASSLLRQGGNTEAFF
size: once; V: TRBV9; D: NA; J: TRBJ2-7; DNA: TGTGCCAGCAGCCCCGGGGCCGGGGGATACGAGCAGTACTTC; CDR3: CASSPGAGGYEQYF
size: NA; V: TRBV5-1; D: TRBD1; J: TRBJ2-7; DNA: TGCGCCAGCAGCTCCGGACAGGGGAGCTACGAGCAGTACTTC; CDR3: CASSSGQGSYEQYF
size: NA; V: TRBV2; D: NA; J: TRBJ1-5; DNA: TGTGCCAGCAGTGAAGTGAGATTCGGTGGAGGTAATCAGCCCCAGCATTTT; CDR3: CASSEVRFGGGNQPQHF
size: NA; V: TRBV5-1; D: TRBD1; J: TRBJ1-2; DNA: TGCGCCAGCAGCTTGGAAACAGGGGGCTTCTTCGCTAACTATGGCTACACCTTC; CDR3: CASSLETGGFFANYGYTF
size: once; V: TRBV9; D: NA; J: TRBJ1-3; DNA: TGTGCCAGCAGCGGGGGGTCCTCTGGAAACACCATATATTTT; CDR3: CASSGGSSGNTIYF
size: NA; V: TRBV6-5; D: NA; J: TRBJ2-7; DNA: TGTGCCAGCAGTTACTCATGGGACTCCGAGCAGTACTTC; CDR3: CASSYSWDSEQYF